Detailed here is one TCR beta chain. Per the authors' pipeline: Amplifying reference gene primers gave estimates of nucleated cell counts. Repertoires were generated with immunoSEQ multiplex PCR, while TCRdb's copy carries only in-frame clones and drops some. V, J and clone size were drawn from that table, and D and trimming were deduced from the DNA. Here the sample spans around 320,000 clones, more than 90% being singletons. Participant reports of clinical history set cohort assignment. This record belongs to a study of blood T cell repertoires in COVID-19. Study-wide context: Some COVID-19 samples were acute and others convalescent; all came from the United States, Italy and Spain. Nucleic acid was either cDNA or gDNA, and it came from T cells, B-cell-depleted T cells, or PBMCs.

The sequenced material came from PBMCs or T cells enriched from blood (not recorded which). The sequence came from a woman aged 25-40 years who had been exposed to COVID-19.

DNA for the CDR3: TGTGCCAGCAGCCTATGGACAGATATGAACACTGAAGCTTTCTTT. Its protein product is CASSLWTDMNTEAFF. The chain uses TRBV7-9 and TRBJ1-1; the D gene is possibly TRBD1 (6 bases). V was pared by 5 bases and J by 0 bases, with 13 bases between. Germline assignment: CDR1 SEHNR and CDR2 FQNEAQ (reference sequence). This CDR3 is 15 amino acids long.